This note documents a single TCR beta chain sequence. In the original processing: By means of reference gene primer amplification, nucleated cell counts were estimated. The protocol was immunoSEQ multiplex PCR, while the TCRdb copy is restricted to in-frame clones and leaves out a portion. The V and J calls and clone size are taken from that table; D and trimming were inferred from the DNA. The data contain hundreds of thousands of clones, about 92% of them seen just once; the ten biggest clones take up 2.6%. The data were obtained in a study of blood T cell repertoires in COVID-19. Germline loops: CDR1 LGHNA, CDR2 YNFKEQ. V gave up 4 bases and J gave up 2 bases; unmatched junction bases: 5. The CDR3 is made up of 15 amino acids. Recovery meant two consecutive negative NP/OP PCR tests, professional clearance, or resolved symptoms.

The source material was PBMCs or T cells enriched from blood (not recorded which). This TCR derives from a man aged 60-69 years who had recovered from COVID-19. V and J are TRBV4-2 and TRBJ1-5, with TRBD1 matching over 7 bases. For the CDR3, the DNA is TGTGCCAGCAGCCCGATAGGGACAGGCAATCAGCCCCAGCATTTT. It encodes CASSPIGTGNQPQHF.